This TCR beta chain was recorded in a study of cytomegalovirus exposure and HLA in healthy donors (dated by TCRdb to 2017 to 2019). Regarding the study in general: In an earlier analysis of approximately 640 of the donors, around 290 Gb of sequence data and about 110 million unique TCR beta sequences from about 180 million T cells were reported. Approximately 300 gigabases of sequencing data and about 92 million unique TCR sequences made up an early release that covered 500 to 700 HLA-typed donors. Of the roughly 390 genotyped donors, 81% were placed in the genetic ancestry cluster associated with self-reported Caucasian donors. The study was designed to test whether signatures of past pathogen exposure could be identified by cataloging public T cell receptors. The study profiled the T cell repertoires of some 610 subjects by immunosequencing and related them to cytomegalovirus serostatus. Along with the approximately 620-subject first cohort, a separate validation cohort of some 130 different subjects was used. The study combined high-throughput TCR immunosequencing, statistical association of individual TCRs with disease status, and machine learning to predict cytomegalovirus infection status. To study patterns of TCR occurrence, a later analysis re-analyzed previously published TCR beta repertoires from several hundred donors and added high-resolution HLA genotyping. The later analysis used no new phenotypic data to find candidate immune exposures, relying instead on TCR beta sequences and their occurrence across donors. An earlier analysis of roughly 580 of the donors used high-throughput TCR beta sequencing to judge whether each TCR beta V gene segment behaved as functional or pseudogenic. Donor age, sex, ethnicity and CMV serostatus were compiled alongside the repertoire data. Genome-wide SNP genotypes for about 60% of the 666 donors were used in a later genetic analysis, which treated that subset as a discovery cohort. Every repertoire in the discovery cohort had been generated on one and the same sequencing platform. HLA typing covered class I and class II loci at four-digit resolution. The number of typed donors differed by locus: roughly 629-640 for A, B, C, DRB1 and DQB1; some 500 for DQA1; 600 to 610 for DPA1; and roughly 450 for DPB1. Roughly 5 DR-DQ haplotypes were handled as single units for association and clustering because linkage in the cohort was strong. Among some 410 genotyped donors of the cohort, an average of approximately 250,000 unique TCR beta nucleotide sequences were sequenced per donor, roughly 18% of them non-productive.

Receptors were amplified or captured by the immunoSEQ multiplex PCR assay. A mixture of 60 forward primers for TCR Vbeta segments and 13 reverse primers for TCR Jbeta segments was used in the multiplex PCR. Amplification of the CDR3 region of rearranged TCR beta genes was performed with a multiplex PCR assay on genomic DNA. On the Illumina HiSeq System, the amplified TCR beta libraries were sequenced as 87-base-pair reads. Per the source publication's procedure: Across the 670 or so repertoires, a later analysis counted 78 million or so unique TCR beta chains, about 10 million of which were shared by at least two donors. Raw reads were error-corrected and collapsed into unique sequences by a nearest-neighbor algorithm in which closely related sequences were merged to remove PCR and sequencing errors. CDR3 sequences were aligned to IMGT reference sequences to assign V, D and J gene segments. For a sequence to be retained, a match of at least six nucleotides to both a V gene segment and a J gene segment was required. Rearrangements were classified as productive when the CDR3 lacked stop codons and remained in frame with V and J, and all other rearrangements were classified as non-productive. Following IMGT convention, CDR3 was defined as the stretch from the second conserved V-encoded cysteine up to the conserved J-encoded phenylalanine. The earlier analysis of 587 of the donors excluded any sequence lacking an unambiguous match to a single V gene segment. An earlier analysis of 587 of the donors classified V segments as functional when productive rearrangements were above 56.7% and as segregating when the standard deviation between donors was above 5%. A statistical classification framework was built for diagnosing cytomegalovirus status from the catalog of TCR beta chain sequences. A later analysis assigned V and J genes by comparing TCR nucleotide sequences with IMGT/GENE-DB human TR gene sequences. Using the TCRdist pipeline, a later analysis assigned CDR3 sequences along with most-parsimonious VDJ recombination scenarios. A later analysis defined each TCR beta chain by its CDR3 amino acid sequence plus V-gene family, and excluded reads lacking a unique V-gene family. In a later analysis, some 600 highly shared, low-generation-probability nucleotide sequences were removed to address suspected cross-contamination and a sequencing artifact. A later analysis calculated a clonal expansion index for each public chain from normalized within-repertoire ranks of inferred template counts. In a later analysis, generation probabilities were computed with a VDJ recombination model fitted to out-of-frame rearrangements, and the resulting probabilities were checked against IGoR. Hypergeometric tests were used in a later analysis to score TCR-TCR, TCR-HLA and TCR-CMV co-occurrence, with a repertoire-size bias correction applied to the TCR pairs. To estimate false discovery rates, a later analysis permuted the HLA or CMV assignments 20 times. In a later analysis, co-occurring TCRs were grouped using DBSCAN, and TCRdist sequence similarity was added for clustering within HLA-allele-positive subsets. Repertoires with fewer than 30,000 or more than 120,000 public chains, plus five repertoires with anomalous nucleotide sharing, were excluded from co-occurrence clustering. What TCRdb holds here is the immuneACCESS table cut down to in-frame rearrangements. Part of the clones is not present; checked against another copy, under half of the missing clones reflect an unresolved V gene, and the others are unexplained. The V and J calls and clone size are taken from that table; D and trimming were inferred from the DNA. The sample has about 150,000 clones on record, around 80% of them singletons. The ten most abundant clones make up around 1.4% of the sample.

The CDR3 measures 20 amino acids from cysteine to phenylalanine. Of the read, only the CDR3 DNA is kept; its 60 bases are in frame from base 1. Based on the germline V gene, the CDR1 and CDR2 sequences are SQVTM and ANQGSEA. In total, approximately 610 healthy bone marrow donors made up the cohort. Cohort members were all nominally healthy when sampled, although unrecorded immune exposures were likely present. The donor tested CMV seronegative and was one of the 352 seronegative cohort members. A peripheral blood sample was provided by each donor, and peripheral blood mononuclear cells were used for TCR beta sequencing. The Qiagen DNeasy Blood Extraction Kit was used to extract genomic DNA from the blood cell samples. With respect to this clone: Its antigen is still unknown. An end of the junction does not agree with germline; a read error may underlie this.

Study-level results and caveats: Compared with equally common non-associated chains, HLA-associated TCR beta chains in a later analysis were more clonally expanded and had lower generation probabilities. Most TCR sequences were seen in very few donors, while some public TCRs were found in many individuals. A further reported finding was that TCR beta sequences accurately predicted the HLA-A and HLA-B alleles for most subjects in the first cohort. An earlier analysis of around 540 of the donors showed that most TCR beta V segments appeared in productive rearrangements either about 87% or about 30% of the time, which broadly matched IMGT annotations. Because counts were too low, about 15 rarely observed V segments, including chromosome 9 orphons, were left out of the earlier analysis of 500 to 650 of the donors. Compared with the approximately 700-donor mean, donors in an Asian-associated ancestry cluster had fewer N-insertions in productive TCRs, according to a later genetic analysis. The authors suggested that the approach could potentially be generalized to other disease states and immunological phenotypes. CMV serostatus was the only immune exposure information available for the cohort. In a later analysis, most CMV-associated TCR beta chains were found to appear HLA-restricted, with HLA associations seemingly driven largely by CMV exposure. A group of highly shared sequence variants was considered likely to be a technical artifact of the sequencing pipeline. The study gave a list of some 150 TCR beta chains associated with cytomegalovirus. In vitro tests confirmed that a few of the cytomegalovirus-associated TCR beta chains recognize cytomegalovirus antigens. Linkage disequilibrium might explain the correlated functional status among segregating V segments, but an unknown experimental factor could not be excluded. Some IMGT-functional V segments, including TRBV6-2 and TRBV6-3, could not be told apart with the 87-base-pair reads, so those segments were excluded. Specific HLA alleles were associated with 18,000 or so TCR beta sequences at a false discovery rate of 0.05 in a later analysis. Strong co-occurrence of HLA alleles, especially DR and DQ, made assigning TCR associations to individual alleles difficult. According to a later analysis, TCR association rates differed among HLA loci, with DRB1 alleles showing the most associated TCRs and HLA-C alleles showing the fewest. This cohort had only TCR beta chains sequenced, and the lack of alpha or paired-chain data limited which features could be detected. Sequencing depth was assumed to be roughly uniform across donors in the presence/absence analyses, though that assumption may not hold. In a later genetic analysis, a missense DCLRE1C variant was associated with V-gene and J-gene trimming of TCR beta chains, and the association was replicated in an independent cohort. The classifier was reported to diagnose cytomegalovirus status with high specificity and sensitivity in both the original cohort and the validation cohort. Because HLA typing was missing for some donors at each locus, association tests included only the typed subset. In a later analysis, several top co-occurrence clusters were reported to appear linked to parvovirus B19, influenza, CMV and Epstein-Barr virus.

The V and J segments used are TRBV29-1 and TRBJ2-4; TRBD1 matches 9 bases in the middle. This receptor was taken from a woman aged 18 to 35 in good health and CMV-seronegative. Sequenced sample: PBMCs. The CDR3 region reads CSVEDAKLNKAGQGQNSQYF. The nucleotides are TGCAGCGTTGAAGATGCCAAACTGAACAAAGCGGGACAGGGACAAAACAGTCAGTACTTC.